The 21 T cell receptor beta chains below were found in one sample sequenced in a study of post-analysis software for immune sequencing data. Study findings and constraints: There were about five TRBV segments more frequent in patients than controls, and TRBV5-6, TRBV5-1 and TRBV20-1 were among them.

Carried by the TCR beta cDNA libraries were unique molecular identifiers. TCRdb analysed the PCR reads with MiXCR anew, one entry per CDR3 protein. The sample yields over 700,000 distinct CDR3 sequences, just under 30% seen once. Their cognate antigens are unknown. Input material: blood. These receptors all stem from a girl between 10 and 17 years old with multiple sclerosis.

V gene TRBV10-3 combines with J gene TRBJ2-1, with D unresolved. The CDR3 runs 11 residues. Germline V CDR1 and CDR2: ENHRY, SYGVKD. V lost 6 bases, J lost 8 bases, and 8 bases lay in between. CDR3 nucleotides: TGTGCCATCAGGGATTGGGATGAGCAGTTCTTC. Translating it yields CAIRDWDEQFF.

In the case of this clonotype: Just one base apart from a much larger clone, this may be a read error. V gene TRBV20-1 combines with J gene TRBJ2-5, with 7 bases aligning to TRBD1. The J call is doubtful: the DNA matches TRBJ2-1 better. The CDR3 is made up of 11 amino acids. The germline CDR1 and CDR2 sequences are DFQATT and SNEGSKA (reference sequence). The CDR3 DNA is TGCAGTGCTAGTCAGGGGGAGACCCAGTTCTTC. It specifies CSASQGETQFF.

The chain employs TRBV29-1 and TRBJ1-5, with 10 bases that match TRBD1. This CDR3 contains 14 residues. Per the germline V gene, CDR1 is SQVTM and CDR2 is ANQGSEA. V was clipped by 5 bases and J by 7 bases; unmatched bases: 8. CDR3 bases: TGCAGCGTTCTGACAGGGGGCGTCAGCCAGCCCCAGCATTTT. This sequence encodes CSVLTGGVSQPQHF.

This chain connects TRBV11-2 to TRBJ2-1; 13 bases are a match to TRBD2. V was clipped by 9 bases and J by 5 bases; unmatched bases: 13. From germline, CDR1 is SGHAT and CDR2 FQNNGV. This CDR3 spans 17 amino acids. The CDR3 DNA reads TGTGCCAGGGGGACTAGCGGGGCCCGCTTGCCGAACAATGAGCAGTTCTTC. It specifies CARGTSGARLPNNEQFF.

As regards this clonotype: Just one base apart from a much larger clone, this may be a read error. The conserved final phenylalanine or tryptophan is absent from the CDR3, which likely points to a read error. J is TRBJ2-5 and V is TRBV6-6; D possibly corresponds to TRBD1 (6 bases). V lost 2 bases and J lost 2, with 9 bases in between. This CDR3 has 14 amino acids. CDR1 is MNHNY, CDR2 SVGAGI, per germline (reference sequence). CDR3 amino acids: CASSYPGAQETQYV. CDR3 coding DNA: TGTGCCAGCAGTTACCCAGGGGCTCAAGAGACCCAGTACGTC.

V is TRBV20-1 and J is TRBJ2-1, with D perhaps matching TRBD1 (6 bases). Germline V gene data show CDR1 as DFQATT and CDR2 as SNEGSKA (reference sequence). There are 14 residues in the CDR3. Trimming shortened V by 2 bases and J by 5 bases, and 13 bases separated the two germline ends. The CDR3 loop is CSARPGHINNEQFF. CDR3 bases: TGCAGTGCTAGACCGGGACACATAAACAATGAGCAGTTCTTC.

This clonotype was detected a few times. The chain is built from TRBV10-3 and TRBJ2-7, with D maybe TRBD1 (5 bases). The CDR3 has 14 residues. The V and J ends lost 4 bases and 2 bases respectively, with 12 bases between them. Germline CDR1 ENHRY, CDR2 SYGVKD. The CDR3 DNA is TGTGCCATCAGTGTAGGCCAGGGCGCCTACGAGCAGTACTTC. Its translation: CAISVGQGAYEQYF.

The DNA for the CDR3 is TGTGCCAGCAGCGTAGGACCATCCACCGGGGAGCTGTTTTTT. This encodes CASSVGPSTGELFF. The V and J genes are TRBV9 and TRBJ2-2; D remains unclear. Trimming shortened V by 0 bases and J by 4 bases, and 7 bases separated the two germline ends. This CDR3 has 14 amino acids. CDR1 and CDR2 from the germline V gene are SGDLS and YYNGEE.

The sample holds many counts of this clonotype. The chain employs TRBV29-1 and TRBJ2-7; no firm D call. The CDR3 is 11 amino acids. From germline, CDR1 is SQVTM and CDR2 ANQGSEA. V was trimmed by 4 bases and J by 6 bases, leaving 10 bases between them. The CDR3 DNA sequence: TGCAGCGTTGGGGTAGGGATCGAGCAGTACTTC. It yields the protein CSVGVGIEQYF.

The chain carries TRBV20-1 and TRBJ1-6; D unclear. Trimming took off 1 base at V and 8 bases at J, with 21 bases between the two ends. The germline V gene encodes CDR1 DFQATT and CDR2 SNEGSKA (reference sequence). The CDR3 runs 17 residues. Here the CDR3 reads CSARVVPGELAYSPLHF. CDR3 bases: TGCAGTGCTAGAGTCGTACCGGGAGAGCTGGCGTATTCACCCCTCCACTTT.

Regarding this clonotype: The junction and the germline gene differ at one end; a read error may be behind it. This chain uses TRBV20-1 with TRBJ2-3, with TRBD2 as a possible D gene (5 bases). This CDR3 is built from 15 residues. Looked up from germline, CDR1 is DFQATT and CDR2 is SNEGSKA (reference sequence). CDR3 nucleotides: TGTAGTGCTAGAGGGAACTACCCCCCCCGTGATACGCAGTATTTT. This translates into CSARGNYPPRDTQYF.

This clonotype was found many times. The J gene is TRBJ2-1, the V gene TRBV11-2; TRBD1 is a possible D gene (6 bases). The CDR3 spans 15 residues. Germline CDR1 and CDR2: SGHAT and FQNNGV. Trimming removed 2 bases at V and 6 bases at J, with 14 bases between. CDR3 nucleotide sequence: TGTGCCAGCAGCTTAAGAACGGGACATACCAATGAGCAGTTCTTC. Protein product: CASSLRTGHTNEQFF.

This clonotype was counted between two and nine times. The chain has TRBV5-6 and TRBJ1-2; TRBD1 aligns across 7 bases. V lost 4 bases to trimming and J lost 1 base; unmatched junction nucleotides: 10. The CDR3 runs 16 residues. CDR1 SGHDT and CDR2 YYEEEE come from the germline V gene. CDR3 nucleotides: TGTGCCAGCAGCCCCGGGACAGTCTTTGGTAACTATGGCTACACCTTC. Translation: CASSPGTVFGNYGYTF.

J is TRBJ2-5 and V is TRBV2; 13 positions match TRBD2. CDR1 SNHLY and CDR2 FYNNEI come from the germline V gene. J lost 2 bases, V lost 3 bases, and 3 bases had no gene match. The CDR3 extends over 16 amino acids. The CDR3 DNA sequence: TGTGCCAGCAGTGATCTGGGACTAGCGGGACAAGAGACCCAGTACTTC. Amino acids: CASSDLGLAGQETQYF. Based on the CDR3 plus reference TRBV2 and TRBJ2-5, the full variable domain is EPEVTQTPSHQVTQMGQEVILRCVPISNHLYFYWYRQILGQKVEFLVSFYNNEISEKSEIFDDQFSVERPDGSNFTLKIRSTKLEDSAMYFCASSDLGLAGQETQYFGPGTRLLVL.

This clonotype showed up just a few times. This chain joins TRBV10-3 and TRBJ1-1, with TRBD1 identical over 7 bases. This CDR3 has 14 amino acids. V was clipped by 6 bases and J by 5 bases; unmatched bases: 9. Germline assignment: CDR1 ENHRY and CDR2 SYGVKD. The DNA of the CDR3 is TGTGCCATCAGAAAAGACAGGGCGGGGACTGAAGCTTTCTTT. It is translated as CAIRKDRAGTEAFF.

The CDR3 sequence is CASSLGDLLIDEQYF. CDR3 nucleotides: TGTGCCAGCAGCTTAGGGGACTTGCTGATCGACGAGCAGTACTTC. The chain carries TRBV7-8 and TRBJ2-7; D may be TRBD2 (6 bases). Looked up from germline, CDR1 is SGHVS and CDR2 is FQNEAQ. Trimming left V 1 base short and J 5 bases short, with 15 bases between. The CDR3 is made up of 15 amino acids.

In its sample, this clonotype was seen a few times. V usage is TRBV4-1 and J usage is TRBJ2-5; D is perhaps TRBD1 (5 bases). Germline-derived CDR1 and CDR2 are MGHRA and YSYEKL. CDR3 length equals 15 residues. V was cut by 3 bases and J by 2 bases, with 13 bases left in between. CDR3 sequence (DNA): TGCGCCAGCAGCCAGTCACCCCGACAGCAAGAGACCCAGTACTTC. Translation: CASSQSPRQQETQYF.

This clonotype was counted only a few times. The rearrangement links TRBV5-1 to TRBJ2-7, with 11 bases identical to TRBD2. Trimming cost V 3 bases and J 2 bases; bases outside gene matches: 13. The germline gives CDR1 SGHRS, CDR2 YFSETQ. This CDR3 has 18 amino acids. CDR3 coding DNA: TGCGCCAGCAGCTCCAACACCCCGGGACTAGCGGAGGCCTACGAGCAGTACTTC. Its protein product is CASSSNTPGLAEAYEQYF.

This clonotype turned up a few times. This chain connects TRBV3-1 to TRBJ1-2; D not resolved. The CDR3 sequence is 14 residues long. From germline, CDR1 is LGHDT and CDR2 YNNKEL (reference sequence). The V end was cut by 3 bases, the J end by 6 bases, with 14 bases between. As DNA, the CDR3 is TGTGCCAGCAGCCAGGAGCCGACCCGGGATGGCTACACCTTC. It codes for CASSQEPTRDGYTF.

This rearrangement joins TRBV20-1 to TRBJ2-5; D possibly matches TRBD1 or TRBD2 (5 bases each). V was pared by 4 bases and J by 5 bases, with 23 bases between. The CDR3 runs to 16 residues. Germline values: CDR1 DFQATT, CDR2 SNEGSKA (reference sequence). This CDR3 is CSATGPFGGKRETQYF. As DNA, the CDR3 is TGCAGTGCTACAGGGCCGTTTGGGGGAAAACGGGAGACCCAGTACTTC.

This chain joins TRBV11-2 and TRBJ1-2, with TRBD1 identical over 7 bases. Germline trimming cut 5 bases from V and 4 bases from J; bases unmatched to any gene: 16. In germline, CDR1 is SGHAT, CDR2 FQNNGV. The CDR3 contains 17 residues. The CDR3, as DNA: TGTGCCAGCAGCGGATGGGACAGCCCCACAGGGAGCTATGGCTACACCTTC. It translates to CASSGWDSPTGSYGYTF.